This T cell receptor (beta chain) emerged from a study of blood T cell repertoires in COVID-19. Methods used by the authors: Reference gene primer amplification gave estimated nucleated cell counts. Assay: immunoSEQ multiplex PCR; the TCRdb copy retains only in-frame clones and omits some. V and J calls and clone size come straight from that table; D and trimming were deduced from the DNA. The data show under 300,000 clones, 80% to 85% seen once. CDR3 length: 15 amino acids. Trimming left V 7 bases short and J 1 base short, with 16 bases between. The V gene's germline CDR1 is SGHAT and CDR2 FQNNGV. The sequenced material came from peripheral blood. V is TRBV11-2 and J is TRBJ1-2; TRBD1 might be the D (6 bases). The receptor's source is a woman aged 60 to 75 with active or convalescent COVID-19. CDR3 in DNA: TGTGCCAGCACTCTGGACAGAGGCTATAACTATGGCTACACCTTC. This translates into CASTLDRGYNYGYTF.